The 30 T cell receptor beta chains below all came from one sample that was sequenced in a study of T cells in Graves' hyperthyroidism and ophthalmopathy. Template material for amplifying TCR beta CDR3 regions consisted of RNA transcripts. The HTBI set primed first-round TCR CDR3 RT-PCR. TCRdb reanalysed the multiplex PCR reads using MiXCR and keeps one entry per CDR3 protein. The sample records roughly 250,000 distinct CDR3 sequences, less than 15% being singletons. Sample: blood. The receptors come from a woman aged 40 to 55 with Graves' hyperthyroidism that later progressed to Graves' ophthalmopathy.

This clonotype came up many times. The V call is TRBV20-1, the J call TRBJ2-5; D possibly corresponds to TRBD2 (6 bases). The V gene lost 6 bases and the J gene lost 4 bases, with 24 bases spanning the gap. Germline V gene sequence: CDR1 DFQATT, CDR2 SNEGSKA (reference sequence). CDR3 length: 16 residues. CDR3 loop: CSATQEGRWNSETQYF. CDR3 nucleotides: TGCAGTGCAACACAGGAGGGCCGGTGGAATTCAGAGACCCAGTACTTC.

The J gene is TRBJ1-5, the V gene TRBV28; 7 nucleotides line up with TRBD1. This CDR3 is built from 15 residues. In germline, CDR1 is MDHEN, CDR2 SYDVKM. The V and J ends lost 0 bases and 6 bases, in that order; junction bases with no gene match: 5. The CDR3 DNA reads TGTGCCAGCAGTTTATGGGGACAGCCACCTCAGCCCCAGCATTTT. Its protein is CASSLWGQPPQPQHF.

This clonotype was seen at least ten times. The rearrangement joins TRBV19 to TRBJ2-3, with 7 bases aligning to TRBD1. Trimming cost V 4 bases and J 6 bases; bases outside gene matches: 4. The CDR3 spans 13 residues. Germline assignment: CDR1 LNHDA and CDR2 SQIVND (reference sequence). The CDR3 is CASSTGQHDTQYF. CDR3 nucleotide sequence: TGTGCCAGTAGTACGGGACAGCACGATACGCAGTATTTT.

This clonotype was seen a handful of times. The chain uses TRBV6-1 and TRBJ2-2; D gene uncertain. The germline V and J ends were trimmed by 9 bases and 5 bases, with 7 bases remaining between them. The CDR3 runs to 11 residues. CDR1 is MNHNS and CDR2 is SASEGT in the germline V gene. CDR3 sequence reads: CASFGTGELFF. In nucleotides, the CDR3 is TGTGCCAGTTTTGGGACCGGGGAGCTGTTTTTT.

At least ten counts were recorded for this clonotype. The rearrangement joins TRBV15 to TRBJ2-1; 15 bases align to TRBD2. V trimming: 4 bases; J trimming: 3 bases; junction bases outside the gene matches: 7. There are 18 residues in the CDR3. From germline, CDR1 is LNHNV and CDR2 YYDKDF (reference sequence). The CDR3 is CATSNMGLAGGGYNEQFF. The CDR3 nucleotides are TGTGCCACCAGCAACATGGGACTAGCGGGAGGTGGCTACAATGAGCAGTTCTTC.

This chain joins TRBV12-3 or TRBV12-4 and TRBJ1-1; 7 bases align to TRBD1. The trim removed 5 bases at V and 1 base at J, leaving 7 bases unmatched. This CDR3 has 15 residues. Here the CDR3 DNA reads TGTGCCAGCAGTCACGGACAGGTTCAGAACACTGAAGCTTTCTTT. This translates into CASSHGQVQNTEAFF.

J is TRBJ1-5 and V is TRBV9, with 9 bases identical to TRBD1. The V gene end was trimmed by 4 bases and the J gene end by 4 bases; junction bases not matched to a gene: 6. The CDR3 runs 15 residues. Per germline, CDR1 SGDLS and CDR2 YYNGEE. This CDR3 is CASSHGTGWNQPQHF. CDR3 DNA: TGTGCCAGCAGCCACGGGACAGGGTGGAATCAGCCCCAGCATTTT.

With respect to this clonotype: This may stem from a read error, because a much larger clone lies one nucleotide away. The chain joins TRBV11-2 to TRBJ2-7; TRBD2 aligns across 10 bases. The CDR3 sequence is 16 residues long. CDR1 SGHAT and CDR2 FQNNGV come from the germline V gene. V was clipped by 1 base and J by 5 bases; unmatched bases: 8. CDR3 protein: CASSLGLAGVFHEQYF. Written as DNA, the CDR3 is TGTGCCAGCAGCTTAGGGCTAGCGGGAGTATTCCACGAGCAGTACTTC.

In this sample, this clonotype turned up many times. This chain links TRBV27 with TRBJ2-2; D remains unclear. CDR1 MNHEY and CDR2 SMNVEV come from the germline V gene (reference sequence). This CDR3 is 13 amino acids long. Between the trimmed V and J ends, which lost 3 bases and 0 bases, there was a span of 2 bases. CDR3 sequence (DNA): TGTGCCAGCAGTTTCGCGAACACCGGGGAGCTGTTTTTT. Translated, it gives CASSFANTGELFF.

The V call is TRBV9, the J call TRBJ2-3; 11 nucleotides align to TRBD2. The CDR3 totals 18 residues. CDR1 is SGDLS, CDR2 YYNGEE, per germline. J gave up 0 bases and V 0 bases, and 6 bases lay outside the gene matches. The CDR3 bases are TGTGCCAGCAGCGTAGCACTAGCGGGAGATACTAGCACAGATACGCAGTATTTT. The encoded protein is CASSVALAGDTSTDTQYF. Together with reference TRBV9 and TRBJ2-3, the CDR3 gives the full variable domain: DSGVTQTPKHLITATGQRVTLRCSPRSGDLSVYWYQQSLDQGLQFLIQYYNGEERAKGNILERFSAQQFPDLHSELNLSSLELGDSALYFCASSVALAGDTSTDTQYFGPGTRLTVL.

V is TRBV7-3 and J is TRBJ2-3, with D maybe TRBD1 (5 bases). The CDR3 sequence is 16 residues long. Germline CDR1 reads SGHTA; CDR2 reads FQGTGA. V lost 1 base and J 0 bases, leaving 11 bases between the germline ends. CDR3 amino acids: CASSLNPAGSTDTQYF. CDR3 DNA sequence: TGTGCCAGCAGCTTAAATCCGGCAGGGAGCACAGATACGCAGTATTTT.

This clonotype was seen once. The rearrangement uses TRBV12-3 or TRBV12-4 and TRBJ2-2; the D gene is possibly TRBD2 (5 bases). Deletions cut 3 bases from V and 0 bases from J, with 11 bases between. The CDR3 consists of 16 residues. The CDR3 is CASSFGGRANTGELFF. Written as DNA, the CDR3 is TGTGCCAGCAGTTTCGGTGGGCGGGCGAACACCGGGGAGCTGTTTTTT.

About this clonotype: This may be a read error, as it is one base from a much larger clone. This chain uses TRBV24-1 with TRBJ2-1; 8 nucleotides agree with TRBD1. The CDR3 is 16 amino acids. The V gene's germline CDR1 is KGHDR and CDR2 SFDVKD. The CDR3: CATSALTGATYSEQFF. DNA for the CDR3: TGTGCCACCAGTGCCCTGACAGGGGCTACTTACAGTGAGCAGTTCTTC.

This sequence joins TRBV5-1 and TRBJ1-1, with TRBD1 matching over 9 bases. The V gene end was trimmed by 6 bases and the J gene end by 4 bases; junction bases not matched to a gene: 7. The CDR3 consists of 14 residues. The germline gives CDR1 SGHRS, CDR2 YFSETQ. CDR3 nucleotide sequence: TGCGCCAGCATGATGGGGGGACAGGGCACTGAAGCTTTCTTT. It yields the protein CASMMGGQGTEAFF.

To note about this clonotype: Since the CDR3 does not end with the conserved phenylalanine or tryptophan, this likely comes from a read error. The V call is TRBV28, the J call TRBJ2-7; possibly TRBD1 or TRBD2 for D (5 bases each). The germline CDR1 and CDR2 sequences are MDHEN and SYDVKM. The CDR3 extends over 17 amino acids. The CDR3: CASSQVLRGVRLYEQYL. CDR3 nucleotide sequence: TGCGCCAGCAGCCAAGTTTTGAGGGGCGTGAGACTCTACGAGCAGTACCTC.

This clonotype was recorded many times. The chain employs TRBV10-3 and TRBJ1-4, with no clear D. CDR1 is ENHRY and CDR2 is SYGVKD in the germline V gene. This CDR3 is 14 amino acids long. Trimming took 10 bases from V and 6 from J, leaving 18 bases between them. CDR3 bases: TGTGCCACCCTAAGGACGGAAGGAGATGAAAAACTGTTTTTT. As protein: CATLRTEGDEKLFF.

The sample holds many counts of this clonotype. V gene TRBV27 combines with J gene TRBJ2-7, with 11 positions matching TRBD1. The V gene's germline CDR1 is MNHEY and CDR2 SMNVEV (reference sequence). V was pared by 6 bases and J by 1 base, with 5 bases of the junction left unmatched. This CDR3 region has 15 residues. Here the CDR3 reads CASSHRDRGSYEQYF. Written as DNA, the CDR3 is TGTGCCAGCAGCCATAGGGACAGGGGGTCCTACGAGCAGTACTTC.

The chain links TRBV28 to TRBJ2-1, with D perhaps TRBD2 (5 bases). This CDR3 contains 15 residues. V was pared by 3 bases and J by 11 bases, with 20 bases between. Germline assignment: CDR1 MDHEN and CDR2 SYDVKM. The CDR3 bases are TGTGCCAGCAGTTTGAGGGAAGTTATCGCTCAAAAGCAGTTCTTC. Its protein is CASSLREVIAQKQFF.

The V and J genes are TRBV7-9 and TRBJ2-2; the D gene could be TRBD1 or TRBD2 (5 bases each). CDR3 length: 10 amino acids. Trimming pared 11 bases from V and 6 bases from J, leaving 7 bases between. Germline CDR1 and CDR2: SEHNR and FQNEAQ (reference sequence). CDR3: CAVGAGELFF. The DNA of the CDR3 is TGTGCCGTGGGGGCCGGGGAGCTGTTTTTT.

This chain joins TRBV20-1 and TRBJ1-5; TRBD1 agrees at 7 bases. CDR1 is DFQATT, CDR2 SNEGSKA, per germline (reference sequence). The J segment lost 9 bases and the V segment lost 1 base, leaving 15 bases of the junction unmatched. The CDR3 is 16 residues long. The DNA of the CDR3 is TGCAGTGCTAGAGCTCCCGGGACAGAGCCTATTGGGCCCCAGCATTTT. It codes for CSARAPGTEPIGPQHF.

This clonotype was picked up many times. V gene TRBV27 combines with J gene TRBJ1-1; D perhaps matches TRBD1 (6 bases). V lost 2 bases and J lost 1, with 11 bases in between. CDR3 length equals 15 residues. Germline V lookup: CDR1 MNHEY, CDR2 SMNVEV (reference sequence). CDR3 in amino acids: CASSLGGARNTEAFF. CDR3 sequence (DNA): TGTGCCAGCAGTTTAGGGGGGGCTAGGAACACTGAAGCTTTCTTT.

The chain joins TRBV28 to TRBJ1-2; D is unclear. The CDR3 spans 14 residues. Germline loops: CDR1 MDHEN, CDR2 SYDVKM. V was cut by 6 bases and J by 2 bases, with 13 bases left in between. The CDR3 coding sequence is TGTGCCAGCAGCGTATCCGGACGGAACTATGGCTACACCTTC. It is translated as CASSVSGRNYGYTF.

This clonotype was detected many times. This chain uses TRBV9 with TRBJ2-3; D not certain. V shed 0 bases and J shed 5 bases, with 7 bases lying between them. The CDR3 is 13 amino acids. The V gene's germline CDR1 is SGDLS and CDR2 YYNGEE. The DNA for the CDR3 is TGTGCCAGCAGCGTAGAAATTAAAGATACGCAGTATTTT. Its protein is CASSVEIKDTQYF.

A note on this clonotype: This may be a read error: a much more frequent sequence differs by one nucleotide. The chain carries TRBV28 and TRBJ2-2, with D perhaps matching TRBD1 or TRBD2 (5 bases each). V lost 2 bases and J 7 bases, leaving 17 bases between the germline ends. Germline-derived CDR1 and CDR2 are MDHEN and SYDVKM. This CDR3 region has 16 residues. CDR3 sequence reads: CASSLTGPPVSGELFF. The CDR3 region has the DNA TGTGCCAGCAGTTTAACGGGACCCCCCGTTAGCGGGGAGCTGTTTTTT.

This clonotype was detected ten times or more. The V and J genes are TRBV18 and TRBJ2-7; D gene unclear. The germline V gene encodes CDR1 KGHSH and CDR2 LQKENI. The CDR3 has 16 residues. The V gene lost 3 bases and the J gene lost 4 bases, with 19 bases spanning the gap. CDR3: CASSPSSGRRAYEQYF. In nucleotides, the CDR3 is TGTGCCAGCTCACCGAGTTCTGGCAGGAGAGCATACGAGCAGTACTTC. Drawing the rest from reference TRBV18 and TRBJ2-7, the complete variable domain is NAGVMQNPRHLVRRRGQEARLRCSPMKGHSHVYWYRQLPEEGLKFMVYLQKENIIDESGMPKERFSAEFPKEGPSILRIQQVVRGDSAAYFCASSPSSGRRAYEQYFGPGTRLTVT.

There are many counts of this clonotype. The J gene is TRBJ2-5, the V gene TRBV7-9, with TRBD2 identical over 8 bases. V lost 3 bases to trimming and J lost 0 bases; unmatched junction nucleotides: 6. CDR3 length: 16 amino acids. Germline CDR1 reads SEHNR; CDR2 reads FQNEAQ (reference sequence). The CDR3 region is CASSFSSGTYQETQYF. In DNA, the CDR3 is TGTGCCAGCAGCTTCAGTAGCGGGACGTACCAAGAGACCCAGTACTTC.

This sequence joins TRBV5-5 and TRBJ2-7; D is possibly TRBD2 (5 bases). Deletions cut 2 bases from V and 4 bases from J, with 16 bases between. CDR3 length: 15 residues. The germline gives CDR1 SGHKS, CDR2 YYEKEE (reference sequence). CDR3 nucleotides: TGTGCCAGCAGCTTCGGATCGGGGATTGGGTACGAGCAGTACTTC. Its translation is CASSFGSGIGYEQYF.

This rearrangement joins TRBV3-1 to TRBJ2-3, with a tentative D call TRBD2 (6 bases). The germline V gene has CDR1 LGHDT and CDR2 YNNKEL (reference sequence). The V and J ends lost 6 bases and 3 bases respectively, with 22 bases between them. This CDR3 contains 17 residues. The CDR3 here is CASSPRSILAYTDTQYF. CDR3 bases: TGTGCCAGCAGTCCAAGATCGATACTAGCTTATACAGATACGCAGTATTTT.

This clonotype has at least ten counts. The chain has TRBV7-9 and TRBJ1-4, with 9 nucleotides matching TRBD1. The CDR3 contains 15 residues. In germline, CDR1 is SEHNR, CDR2 FQNEAQ (reference sequence). V was pared by 5 bases and J by 1 base, with 2 bases of the junction left unmatched. Here the CDR3 reads CASSPGQGTNEKLFF. In DNA form, the CDR3 reads TGTGCCAGCAGCCCGGGACAGGGAACTAATGAAAAACTGTTTTTT.

The J gene is TRBJ2-1, the V gene TRBV9; no clear D. The germline V gene has CDR1 SGDLS and CDR2 YYNGEE. CDR3 length equals 15 residues. Deletions cut 4 bases from V and 0 bases from J, with 11 bases between. CDR3 loop: CASSPPVGSYNEQFF. DNA for the CDR3: TGTGCCAGCAGCCCTCCGGTGGGCTCCTACAATGAGCAGTTCTTC.